Ten or more counts support the clone carrying this T cell receptor beta chain. Its matching antigen is unknown. The sequence runs out 3 residues before the end of the CDR3; the remainder is reconstructed from the germline J gene. The data derive from a study of T cell clonality in common variable immunodeficiency. General study points: Reportedly, TCR beta sequences from common variable immunodeficiency showed fewer deletions and N-nucleotide insertions. CVID subjects shared fewer TCRbeta clones than healthy controls did.

CVID and control samples used equivalent genomic DNA input. Data came from immunoSEQ multiplex PCR; TCRdb stores just in-frame clones and leaves some out. The specimen gives approximately 81,000 clones without singletons; the ten biggest hold approximately 0.81%. V was clipped by 0 bases and J by 1 base, with 6 bases between them. Germline loops: CDR1 DFQATT, CDR2 SNEGSKA (reference sequence). The CDR3 is made up of 13 amino acids. Each donor provided about 5 to 8 ml of heparinized whole blood. Sequenced material: peripheral blood mononuclear cells. J is TRBJ1-2 and V is TRBV20-1; D not certain. The receptor was isolated from a person aged 18 to 70 in good health. The CDR3 bases that were read are TGCAGTGCTAGAGATCTCTATAACTATGGC. As protein: CSARDLYNYG. The CDR3 as a whole reads CSARDLYNYGYTF.